This T cell receptor (beta chain) was obtained from a study of tumor-infiltrating lymphocytes in primary liver carcinoma. Study-wide background: All lesions had stage T1-T3 N0M0 and 4.2 to 10 cm widths. Read depth, roughly 3.5 to 8 million productive TCRbeta reads, did not differ significantly between tissues. Study results and caveats: When set against blood, tumors had a significantly higher top-250-clone fraction (p = 0.039). Tumor-blood pairs (like tumor-adjacent pairs) overlapped less than tumor region pairs did.

This clonotype was seen more than once but under ten times. What it binds is unknown. The junction shows a germline mismatch at one end, possibly a read error. Germline loops: CDR1 SGHRS, CDR2 YFSETQ. This CDR3 has 16 residues. TCR beta cDNA was made from approximately 500 ng total RNA with a constant-region primer. Library construction for TCR beta comprised three nested multiplex PCR rounds performed with slightly modified ARM-PCR. PCR rounds one and two used TRBV1-TRBV30 forward primers with a C-beta reverse primer for about 11 cycles each. Each CDR3 protein is one row after TCRdb ran MiXCR on the multiplex PCR reads. The sample holds approximately 73,000 distinct CDR3 sequences, roughly two thirds seen once. Starting material for RNA and DNA co-extraction consisted of roughly 19-34 mg of unsorted bulk tissue.

This rearrangement joins TRBV5-1 to TRBJ2-1, with a weak D call TRBD2 (5 bases). Sequenced: liver tumor tissue from sampling region 4. Subset of the sample: tumor region T4, right-lateral pole. The clonotype was recovered from a woman aged 55 to 70 with primary liver carcinoma and hepatitis B virus infection. Here the CDR3 reads CASSLATGSSCNEQFF. The DNA of the CDR3 is TGCGCCAGCAGCTTGGCCACTGGGAGCTCCTGCAATGAGCAGTTCTTC.